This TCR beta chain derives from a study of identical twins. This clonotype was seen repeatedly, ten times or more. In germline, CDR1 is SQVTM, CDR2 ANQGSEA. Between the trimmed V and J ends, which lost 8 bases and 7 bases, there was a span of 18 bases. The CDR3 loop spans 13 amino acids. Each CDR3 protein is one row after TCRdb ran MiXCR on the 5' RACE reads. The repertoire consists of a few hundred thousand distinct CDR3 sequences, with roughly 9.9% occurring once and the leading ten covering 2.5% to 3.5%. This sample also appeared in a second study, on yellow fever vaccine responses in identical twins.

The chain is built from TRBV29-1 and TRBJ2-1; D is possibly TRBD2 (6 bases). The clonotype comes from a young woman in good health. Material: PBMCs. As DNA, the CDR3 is TGCAGCAGTCCCGGGACTGGAGGTAATGAGCAGTTCTTC. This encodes CSSPGTGGNEQFF.